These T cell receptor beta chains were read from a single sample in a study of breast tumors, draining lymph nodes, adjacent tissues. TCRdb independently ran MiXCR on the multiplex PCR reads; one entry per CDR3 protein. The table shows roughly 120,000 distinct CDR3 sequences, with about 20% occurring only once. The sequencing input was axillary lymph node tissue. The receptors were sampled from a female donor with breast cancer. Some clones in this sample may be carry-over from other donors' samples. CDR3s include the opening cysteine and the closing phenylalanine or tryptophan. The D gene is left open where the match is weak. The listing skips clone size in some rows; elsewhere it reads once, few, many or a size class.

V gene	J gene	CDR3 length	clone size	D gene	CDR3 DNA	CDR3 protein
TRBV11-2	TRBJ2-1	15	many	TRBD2	TGTGCCAGCAGTATTTTCGCGGGAGTTCGATATGAGCAGTTCTTC	CASSIFAGVRYEQFF
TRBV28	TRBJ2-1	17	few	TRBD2	TGTGCCAGCACCCCGGGACTAGCGGGAGAGGCCTACAATGAGCAGTTCTTC	CASTPGLAGEAYNEQFF
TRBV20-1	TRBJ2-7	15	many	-	TGCAGTGCTAGAGATGGTCGGGGGGCCTCCTACGAGCAGTACTTC	CSARDGRGASYEQYF
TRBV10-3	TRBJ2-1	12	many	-	TGTGCCATCAGTGAGTCGGGAAATGAGCAGTTCTTC	CAISESGNEQFF
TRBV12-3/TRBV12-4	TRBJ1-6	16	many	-	TGTGCCAGCAGTTTCGGGGGTGGGGGGCGCTTCTCACCCCTCCACTTT	CASSFGGGGRFSPLHF
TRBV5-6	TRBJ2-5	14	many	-	TGTGCCAGCAGCCCCCGAGTTCCGGGAGAGACCCAGTACTTC	CASSPRVPGETQYF
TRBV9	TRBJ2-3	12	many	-	TGTGCCAGCAGCGCCACCACAGATACGCAGTATTTT	CASSATTDTQYF
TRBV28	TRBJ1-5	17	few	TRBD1	TGTGCCAGCACTCCCATCAGGTCGGGACAGGGTGGACAGCCCCAGCATTTT	CASTPIRSGQGGQPQHF
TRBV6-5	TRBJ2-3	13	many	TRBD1	TGTGCCAGCAGGGACAGGTACACAGATACGCAGTATTTT	CASRDRYTDTQYF
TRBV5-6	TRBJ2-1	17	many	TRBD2	TGTGCCAGCAGCTTGGTAGGTGGGCTAGCGGACTACAATGAGCAGTTCTTC	CASSLVGGLADYNEQFF
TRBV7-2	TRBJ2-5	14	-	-	TGTGCCAGCAGCCTAGGGACATTAAAAGAGACCCAGTACTTC	CASSLGTLKETQYF
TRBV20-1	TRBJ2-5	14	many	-	TGCAGTGCTAGACTGGGTTCACCACAAGAGACCCAGTACTTC	CSARLGSPQETQYF
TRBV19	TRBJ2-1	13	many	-	TGTGCCACCCGAGGAACAGGGAGCAATGAGCAGTTCTTC	CATRGTGSNEQFF
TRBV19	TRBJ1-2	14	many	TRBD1	TGTGCCAGTAGTCCGGACAGGGACTCCTATGGCTACACCTTC	CASSPDRDSYGYTF
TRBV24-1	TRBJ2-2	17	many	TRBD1	TGTGCCACCAGTGATGCCGGACAGGGGGCTTTGGCCGGGGAGCTGTTTTTT	CATSDAGQGALAGELFF
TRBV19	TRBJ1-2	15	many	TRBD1	TGTGCCAGTAGTATAGTATTGGGACAGACCTATGGCTACACCTTC	CASSIVLGQTYGYTF
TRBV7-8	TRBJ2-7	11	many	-	TGTGCCAGCAGCTTAGGGGACGAGCAGTACTTC	CASSLGDEQYF
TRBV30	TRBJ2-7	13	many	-	TGTGCCTGGAGTGAGAACAGGGTAACCGGGCAGTACTTC	CAWSENRVTGQYF
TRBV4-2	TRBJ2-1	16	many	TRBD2	TGTGCCAGCAGCCAAGCTTCCGGCGGGGGGGCGGCTGAGCAGTTCTTC	CASSQASGGGAAEQFF
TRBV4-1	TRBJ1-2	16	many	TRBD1	TGCGCCAGCAGCCCGACGGGACAGGGGCCCGCCAGAGGCTACACCTTC	CASSPTGQGPARGYTF
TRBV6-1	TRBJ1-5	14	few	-	TGTGCCAGCAGTGAAGGGGCAGACAATCAGCCCCAGCATTTT	CASSEGADNQPQHF
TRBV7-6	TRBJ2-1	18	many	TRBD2	TGTGCCAGCAGCGAACAGCGAAAGAGAGCGGGGGATAAAAATGAGCAGTTCTTC	CASSEQRKRAGDKNEQFF
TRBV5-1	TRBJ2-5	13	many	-	TGCGCCAGCAGCCCGTGGGGCCAAGAGACCCAGTACTTC	CASSPWGQETQYF
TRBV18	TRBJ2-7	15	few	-	TGTGCCAGCTCACCACTAGTCGGCGAAAACTACGAGCAGTACTTC	CASSPLVGENYEQYF
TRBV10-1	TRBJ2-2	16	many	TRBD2	TGCGCCAGCGGAACCGGGACTAGCGAACACACCGGGGAGCTGTTTTTT	CASGTGTSEHTGELFF
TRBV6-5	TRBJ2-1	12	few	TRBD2	TGTGCCAGCAGGGGGGGGGGTGGGGAGCAGTTCTTC	CASRGGGGEQFF
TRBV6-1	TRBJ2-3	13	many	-	TGTGCCAGCAACGAGCAGACCGGAGATACGCAGTATTTT	CASNEQTGDTQYF
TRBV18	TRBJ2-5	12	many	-	TGTGCCAGCTCACCAGACCAAGAGACCCAGTACTTC	CASSPDQETQYF
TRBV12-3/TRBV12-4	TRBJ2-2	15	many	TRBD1	TGTGCCAGCAGCCGCCGGGACAGGAACACCGGGGAGCTGTTTTTT	CASSRRDRNTGELFF
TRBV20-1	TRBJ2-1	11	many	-	TGCAGTGCCAGACGGACCCATGAGCAGTTCTTC	CSARRTHEQFF
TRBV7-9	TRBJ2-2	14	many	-	TGTGCCAGCAGTCGTACCAGGGATACCGGGGAGCTGTTTTTT	CASSRTRDTGELFF
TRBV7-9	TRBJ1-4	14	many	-	TGTGCCAGCAGCTCAGGACAGACGGGGGAAAAACTGTTTTTT	CASSSGQTGEKLFF
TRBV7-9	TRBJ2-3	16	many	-	TGTGCCAGCAGTCCACTAGGGGACGCTCAGACAGATACGCAGTATTTT	CASSPLGDAQTDTQYF
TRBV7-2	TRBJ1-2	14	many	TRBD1	TGTGCCAGCAGCTTATACACAGGGGACGTTGGCTACACCTTC	CASSLYTGDVGYTF
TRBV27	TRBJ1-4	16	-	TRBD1	TGTGCCAGCAGTTTATCAGTCGGGACAGGGTACGAAAAACTGTTTTTT	CASSLSVGTGYEKLFF
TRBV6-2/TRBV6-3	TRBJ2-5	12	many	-	TGTGCCAGCCAGAGGCCCTTGGAGACCCAGTACTTC	CASQRPLETQYF
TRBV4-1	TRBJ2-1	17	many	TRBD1	TGCGCCAGCAGCCTCCAGCCCAGGGACAGGGCCTACAATGAGCAGTTCTTC	CASSLQPRDRAYNEQFF
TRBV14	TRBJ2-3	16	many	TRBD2	TGTGCCAGCAGCCCAAGACTAGCGGGAGTAGCAGATACGCAGTATTTT	CASSPRLAGVADTQYF
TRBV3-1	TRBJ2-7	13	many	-	TGTGCCAGCAGCCAAGAGGGTTCCTACGAGCAGTACTTC	CASSQEGSYEQYF
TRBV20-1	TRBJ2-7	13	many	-	TGCAGTGCTAGGGGGTCAGGGCGGGACGAGCAGTACTTC	CSARGSGRDEQYF
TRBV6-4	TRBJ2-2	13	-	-	TGTGCCAGCAGCGACCCGACGGCCGGGGAGCTGTTTTTT	CASSDPTAGELFF
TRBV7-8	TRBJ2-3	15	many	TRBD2	TGTGCCAGCAGCTTAGAGCTAGCGGTGTCAGATACGCAGTATTTT	CASSLELAVSDTQYF
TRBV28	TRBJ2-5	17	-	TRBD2	TGTGCCAGCAGTTTTCAATGGACTAGCGGGAGGGTAGAGACCCAGTACTTC	CASSFQWTSGRVETQYF
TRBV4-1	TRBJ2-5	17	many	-	TGCGCCAGCAGCCAAGAAAGGTCAGGGATTGTGCTGGAGACCCAGTACTTC	CASSQERSGIVLETQYF
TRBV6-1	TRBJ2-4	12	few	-	TGTGCCAGCAGTGAAGCGGGCGGCATTCAGTACTTC	CASSEAGGIQYF
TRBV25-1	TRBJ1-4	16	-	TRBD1	TGTGCCAGCAGTGATACGGGCTGGGACAGAGGTGAAAAACTGTTTTTT	CASSDTGWDRGEKLFF
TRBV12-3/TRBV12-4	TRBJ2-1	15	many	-	TGTGCCAGCAGTTCCCGGGACGGAGCCTACAATGAGCAGTTCTTC	CASSSRDGAYNEQFF
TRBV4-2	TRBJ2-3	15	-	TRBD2	TGTGCCAGCACCCCTAGCGGGGGGGCGGTAGATACGCAGTATTTT	CASTPSGGAVDTQYF
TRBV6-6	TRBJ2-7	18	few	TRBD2	TGTGCCAGCAGTTACTCGGCGGCCGGGGGGGGGGGCACCTACGAGCAGTACTTC	CASSYSAAGGGGTYEQYF
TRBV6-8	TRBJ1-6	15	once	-	TGTGCCAGCAATCCGGACCCTGACTATAATTCACTCCTCCACTTT	CASNPDPDYNSLLHF
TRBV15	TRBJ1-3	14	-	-	TGTGCCACCAGCGGGGGGGCCTATGGAAACACCATATATTTT	CATSGGAYGNTIYF
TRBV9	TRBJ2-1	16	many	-	TGTGCCAGCAGCCCGCAGGGGGGGCTGTCCTACAATGAGCAGTTCTTC	CASSPQGGLSYNEQFF
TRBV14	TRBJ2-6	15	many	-	TGTGCCAGCAGCCAAGGGTTCGTTGGGGCCAACGTCCTGACTTTC	CASSQGFVGANVLTF
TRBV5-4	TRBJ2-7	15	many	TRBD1	TGTGCCAGCAGCTTGGGACAGGGGGTCCTCTACGAGCAGTACTTC	CASSLGQGVLYEQYF
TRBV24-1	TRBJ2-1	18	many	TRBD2	TGTGCCACCAGTGATCCTAGCTTAACTAGCGGCCCTAGGTATGAGCAGTTCTTC	CATSDPSLTSGPRYEQFF
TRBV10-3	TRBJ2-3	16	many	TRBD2	TGTGCCATCAGTGACCCCGGGACTAGCGGGGCAGATACGCAGTATTTT	CAISDPGTSGADTQYF
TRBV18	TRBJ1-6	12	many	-	TGTGCCAGCTCACCACCCTCGGCCTCTCTCCACTTT	CASSPPSASLHF
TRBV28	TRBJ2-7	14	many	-	TGTGCCAGCAGTTTAAAGGCTAGTTCCTACGAGCAGTACTTC	CASSLKASSYEQYF
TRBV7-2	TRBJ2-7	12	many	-	TGTGCCAGCAGCTTCTTCTCCTACGAGCAGTACTTC	CASSFFSYEQYF